The following is a T cell receptor (beta chain) sequence with its context. This sample stems from a study of cytomegalovirus exposure and HLA in healthy donors. Between the trimmed V and J ends, which lost 8 bases and 0 bases, there was a span of 15 bases. The CDR3 is 15 amino acids. Germline loops: CDR1 SNHLY, CDR2 FYNNEI. With 60 Vbeta and 13 Jbeta primers, the PCR was carried out. This table comes from immunoSEQ multiplex PCR, and its TCRdb copy is limited to in-frame clones, with some not included. The repertoire holds about 140,000 clones, with about 80% as singletons. Sequencing used PBMCs. The gene calls are TRBV2 and TRBJ2-3; D perhaps matches TRBD1 (6 bases). The receptor's source is a man aged 40-49 years in good health and CMV-seronegative. CDR3 residues: CASHSLDSSTDTQYF. For the CDR3, the DNA is TGTGCCAGCCATAGCCTGGACAGTAGCACAGATACGCAGTATTTT. The complete variable domain, with remaining parts taken from reference TRBV2 and TRBJ2-3, reads EPEVTQTPSHQVTQMGQEVILRCVPISNHLYFYWYRQILGQKVEFLVSFYNNEISEKSEIFDDQFSVERPDGSNFTLKIRSTKLEDSAMYFCASHSLDSSTDTQYFGPGTRLTVL.